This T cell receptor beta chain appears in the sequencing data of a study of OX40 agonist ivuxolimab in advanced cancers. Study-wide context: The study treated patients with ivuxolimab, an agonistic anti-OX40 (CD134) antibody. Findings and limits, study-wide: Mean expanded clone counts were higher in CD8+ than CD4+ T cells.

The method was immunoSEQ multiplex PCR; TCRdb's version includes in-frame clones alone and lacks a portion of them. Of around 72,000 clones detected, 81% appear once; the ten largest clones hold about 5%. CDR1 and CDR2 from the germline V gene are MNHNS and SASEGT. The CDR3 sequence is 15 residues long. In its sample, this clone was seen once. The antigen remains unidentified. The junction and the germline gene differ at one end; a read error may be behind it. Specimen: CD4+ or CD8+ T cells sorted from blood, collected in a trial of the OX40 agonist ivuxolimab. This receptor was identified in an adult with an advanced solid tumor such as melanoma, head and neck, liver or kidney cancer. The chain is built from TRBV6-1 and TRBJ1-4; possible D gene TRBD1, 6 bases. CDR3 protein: CASSEVWGGREKPFF. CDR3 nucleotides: TGTGCCAGCAGTGAAGTATGGGGGGGCCGGGAAAAACCGTTTTTT.